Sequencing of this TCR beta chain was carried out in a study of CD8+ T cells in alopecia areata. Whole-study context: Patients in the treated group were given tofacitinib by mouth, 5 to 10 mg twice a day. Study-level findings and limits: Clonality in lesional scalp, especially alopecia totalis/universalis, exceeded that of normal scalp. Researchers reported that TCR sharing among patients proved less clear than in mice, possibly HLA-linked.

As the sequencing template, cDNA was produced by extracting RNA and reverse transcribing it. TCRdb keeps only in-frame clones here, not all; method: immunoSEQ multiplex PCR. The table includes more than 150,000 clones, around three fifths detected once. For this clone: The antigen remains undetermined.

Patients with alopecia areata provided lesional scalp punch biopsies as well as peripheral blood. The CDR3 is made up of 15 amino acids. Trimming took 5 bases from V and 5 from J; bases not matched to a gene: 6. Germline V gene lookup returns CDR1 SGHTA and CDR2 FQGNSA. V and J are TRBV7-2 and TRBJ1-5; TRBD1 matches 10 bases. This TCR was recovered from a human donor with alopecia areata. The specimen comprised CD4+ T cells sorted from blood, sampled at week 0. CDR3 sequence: CASSLQGQGYQPQHF. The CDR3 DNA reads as TGTGCCAGCAGCCTCCAGGGACAGGGGTATCAGCCCCAGCATTTT. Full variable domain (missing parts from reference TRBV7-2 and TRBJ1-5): GAGVSQSPSNKVTEKGKDVELRCDPISGHTALYWYRQSLGQGLEFLIYFQGNSAPDKSGLPSDRFSAERTGGSVSTLTIQRTQQEDSAVYLCASSLQGQGYQPQHFGDGTRLSIL.